This TCR beta chain derives from a study of shared clonotypes between healthy human individuals. As concerns this clone: Its antigen is not identified.

This table comes from immunoSEQ multiplex PCR, and its TCRdb copy is limited to in-frame clones, with some not included. The data contain 1.5 million to 1.9 million clones, 98% of them singletons. Study-level findings and limits: The represented genetic and exposure-history diversity was limited by the small number of donors.

The germline V and J ends were trimmed by 5 bases and 3 bases, with 10 bases remaining between them. The CDR3 consists of 13 residues. The germline CDR1 and CDR2 sequences are KGHSH and LQKENI. This clonotype was sampled from a man aged 30-40 years in good health. Sequencing was done on a sample of naive CD4+ T cells sorted from blood. The sample's subset: CD45RA+ positively selected. The V call is TRBV18, the J call TRBJ1-1; D gene unclear. CDR3 region: CASSSSYDTEAFF. CDR3 DNA: TGTGCCAGCTCATCGTCTTACGACACTGAAGCTTTCTTT.